This T cell receptor beta chain was documented in a study of blood T cell repertoires in COVID-19. At the level of the study: The origin of the acute and convalescent COVID-19 samples was the United States, Italy and Spain. Sample material is recorded as cDNA or gDNA derived from T cells, B-cell-depleted T cells, or PBMCs.

The authors' processing: Amplification with reference gene primers provided the estimates of nucleated cell counts. Clones were read by immunoSEQ multiplex PCR, and TCRdb kept only the in-frame ones, dropping some. V and J calls and clone size follow that table, whereas D and trimming were derived from the DNA. Seen here are 110,000 or so clones, 80% to 90% observed once, and the top ten hold about 3.6%. There are 20 residues in the CDR3. Germline lookup yields CDR1 KGHDR and CDR2 SFDVKD. V lost 0 bases to trimming and J lost 1 base; unmatched junction nucleotides: 9. J is TRBJ2-2 and V is TRBV24-1; 11 bases are a match to TRBD1. This TCR came from a man aged 40-49 years with acute or convalescent COVID-19. Sequenced material: peripheral blood. The CDR3 bases are TGTGCCACCAGTGATTTGAGGGGCGGACAGGGGGCTTGGAACACCGGGGAGCTGTTTTTT. Translating it yields CATSDLRGGQGAWNTGELFF.